One and the same sample provided the 5 T cell receptor beta chains below, sequenced in a study of T cell responses to AZD1222 COVID-19 vaccine. Using immunoSEQ multiplex PCR, the repertoire was profiled, and TCRdb retains in-frame clones only, with some absent. The sample yields tens of thousands of clones, about nine tenths seen once. Specimen: peripheral blood, collected on day 0 of AZD1222 vaccination. The source of these receptors is an adult in good health.

The chain carries TRBV12-3 or TRBV12-4 and TRBJ2-3; weak D call: TRBD1 (5 bases). With 4 bases removed from V and 4 bases from J, the gap between germline ends came to 9 bases. This CDR3 is built from 13 residues. This CDR3 reads CASSSDSSDTQYF. CDR3 sequence (DNA): TGTGCCAGCAGTTCCGACAGTTCAGATACGCAGTATTTT.

The chain uses TRBV9 and TRBJ2-3; the match to TRBD2 covers 9 bases. CDR1 and CDR2 from the germline V gene are SGDLS and YYNGEE. Losses at the gene ends were 4 bases for V and 0 bases for J; bases not matched to a gene: 6. The CDR3 is 16 residues long. In DNA, the CDR3 is TGTGCCAGCAGCCCCGGGACTAGCCAGAGCACAGATACGCAGTATTTT. Translated: CASSPGTSQSTDTQYF.

This clone has a handful of counts. The rearrangement uses TRBV3-1 (or the pseudogene TRBV3-2) and TRBJ1-3; no firm D call. Trimming removed 1 base at V and 0 bases at J, with 7 bases between. The CDR3 extends over 15 amino acids. The germline gives CDR1 LGHDT, CDR2 YNNKEL (reference sequence). The CDR3 DNA reads TGTGCCAGCAGCCAAGGGCAACTCTCTGGAAACACCATATATTTT. It codes for CASSQGQLSGNTIYF.

This rearrangement joins TRBV9 to TRBJ2-7, with D maybe TRBD2 (6 bases). V was cut by 2 bases and J by 6 bases, with 24 bases left in between. Germline V gene data show CDR1 as SGDLS and CDR2 as YYNGEE. The CDR3 is made up of 17 amino acids. The CDR3 region has the DNA TGTGCCAGCAGCGTCGGGAACAGCGGGCCGTCGGTTGGCGAGCAGTACTTC. As protein: CASSVGNSGPSVGEQYF.

The chain uses TRBV9 and TRBJ1-2; D unclear. Germline V gene lookup returns CDR1 SGDLS and CDR2 YYNGEE. The CDR3 covers 13 residues. V shed 0 bases and J shed 7 bases, with 10 bases lying between them. The CDR3 DNA sequence: TGTGCCAGCAGCGTAGCCGACCTGGGTGGCTACACCTTC. Protein product: CASSVADLGGYTF.